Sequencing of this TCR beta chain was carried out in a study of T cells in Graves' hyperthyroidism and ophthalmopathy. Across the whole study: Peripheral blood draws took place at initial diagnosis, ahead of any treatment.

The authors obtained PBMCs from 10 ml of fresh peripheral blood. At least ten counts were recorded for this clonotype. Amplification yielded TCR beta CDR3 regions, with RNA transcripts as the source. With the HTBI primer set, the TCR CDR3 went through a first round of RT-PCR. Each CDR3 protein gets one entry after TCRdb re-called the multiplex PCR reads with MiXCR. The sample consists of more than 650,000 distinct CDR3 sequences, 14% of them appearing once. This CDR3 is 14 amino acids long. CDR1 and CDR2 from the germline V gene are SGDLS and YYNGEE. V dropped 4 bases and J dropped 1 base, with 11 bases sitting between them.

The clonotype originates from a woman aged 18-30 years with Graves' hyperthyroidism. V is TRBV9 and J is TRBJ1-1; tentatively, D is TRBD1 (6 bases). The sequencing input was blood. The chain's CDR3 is CASSTETGNTEAFF. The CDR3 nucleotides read TGTGCCAGCAGCACTGAGACAGGGAACACTGAAGCTTTCTTT.